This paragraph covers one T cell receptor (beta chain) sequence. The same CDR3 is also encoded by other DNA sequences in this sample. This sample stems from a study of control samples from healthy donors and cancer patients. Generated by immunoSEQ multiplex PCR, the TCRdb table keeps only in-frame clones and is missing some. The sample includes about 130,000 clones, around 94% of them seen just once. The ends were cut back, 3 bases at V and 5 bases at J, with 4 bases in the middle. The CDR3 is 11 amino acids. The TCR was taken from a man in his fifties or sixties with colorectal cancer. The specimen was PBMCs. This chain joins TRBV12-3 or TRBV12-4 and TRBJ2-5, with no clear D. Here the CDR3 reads CASSFGETQYF. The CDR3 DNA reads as TGTGCCAGCAGTTTTGGGGAGACCCAGTACTTC.